The rows below give T cell receptor beta chains drawn from one sample of a study of blood T cell repertoires in COVID-19. The assay was immunoSEQ multiplex PCR, and TCRdb's table has in-frame clones only and misses some. The sample records roughly 100,000 clones, more than 75% being singletons. The source material was peripheral blood. All receptors come from a woman aged 80 or over with active COVID-19. The CDR3 runs from the conserved cysteine through the conserved F or W. The order of the fields is D gene, J gene, V gene, CDR3 DNA, CDR3 protein. A D gene is named only where the DNA matches it firmly.

TRBD2 | TRBJ2-7 | TRBV5-1 | TGCGCCAGCGCTGGACTAGCGGGAGGCCCTTACGAGCAGTACTTC | CASAGLAGGPYEQYF
NA | TRBJ1-2 | TRBV28 | TGTGCCAGCCAAGTTGGAGACTATGGCTACACCTTC | CASQVGDYGYTF
TRBD2 | TRBJ2-2 | TRBV27 | TGTGCCAGCAGTTTTAGTGTGACTAGCGGATACACCGGGGAGCTGTTTTTT | CASSFSVTSGYTGELFF
NA | TRBJ1-2 | TRBV6-1 | TGTGCCAGCAGTGAAGGGTCAGGGGTCGGCTACACCTTC | CASSEGSGVGYTF
TRBD2 | TRBJ2-5 | TRBV7-7 | TGTGCCAGCAGCTCCCTAAAGCGGGAGGGCCCCTCCCGGGAGACCCAGTACTTC | CASSSLKREGPSRETQYF
TRBD1 | TRBJ2-2 | TRBV18 | TGTGCCAGCTCACAACAGGGGATTGGGGCGAACACCGGGGAGCTGTTTTTT | CASSQQGIGANTGELFF
NA | TRBJ1-1 | TRBV28 | TGTGCCAGCAGTTCCCCACCGGGGGGGCACACTGAAGCTTTCTTT | CASSSPPGGHTEAFF
TRBD2 | TRBJ2-7 | TRBV7-8 | TGTGCCAGCAGCTTAGCCCGTACTCTAGCGGGAGCTCCCTACGAGCAGTACTTC | CASSLARTLAGAPYEQYF
TRBD2 | TRBJ2-3 | TRBV6-2/TRBV6-3 | TGTGCCAGCAGTTTCTCGCCATGGACTAGCGGGAGGAACACAGATACGCAGTATTTT | CASSFSPWTSGRNTDTQYF
NA | TRBJ2-5 | TRBV6-2/TRBV6-3 | TGTGCCAGCAGCCTTTCTAGGGGAGAGACCCAGTACTTC | CASSLSRGETQYF
NA | TRBJ2-5 | TRBV2 | TGTGCCAGCAATCGGGACATCGAAGAGACCCAGTACTTC | CASNRDIEETQYF
TRBD1 | TRBJ1-3 | TRBV28 | TGTACGACAGGGGCGGGAAACACCATATATTTT | CTTGAGNTIYF
NA | TRBJ1-2 | TRBV20-1 | TGCAGTGCTTGGGGCGAGGAAGTGAGCACCTTC | CSAWGEEVSTF
NA | TRBJ1-2 | TRBV4-1 | TGCGCCAGCAGCCCACCGGGACAATTGAACTATGGCTACACCTTC | CASSPPGQLNYGYTF
TRBD1 | TRBJ2-1 | TRBV7-8 | TGTGCCAGCACCATAGACAGGGGGCGAATGGGTGAGCAGTTCTTC | CASTIDRGRMGEQFF
NA | TRBJ2-3 | TRBV2 | TGTGCCAGCAGTGTATTGGGTGCGAGGACAGATACGCAGTATTTT | CASSVLGARTDTQYF
TRBD1 | TRBJ1-5 | TRBV6-5 | TGTGCCAGCAGGGCAGGGGGCGGAAGCAATCAGCCCCAGCATTTT | CASRAGGGSNQPQHF
TRBD2 | TRBJ2-1 | TRBV10-1 | TGCGCCAGCAGGAGAGGAGCGGGAGGGAATTACAATGAGCAGTTCTTC | CASRRGAGGNYNEQFF